The 7 T cell receptor beta chains in this list originate from one sample, sequenced in a study of spatial heterogeneity in lung cancer. TCRdb reanalysed the 5' RACE reads using MiXCR and keeps one entry per CDR3 protein. The repertoire includes about 78,000 distinct CDR3 sequences, 8% of them detected once, and 6.8% sits in the top ten. Described time point: sample taken at primary tumor resection. The sequenced sample was PBMCs, obtained at surgery. The receptors shown here come from a male donor with early-stage non-small cell lung cancer.

A few counts support this clonotype. The chain employs TRBV10-1 and TRBJ2-5, with 9 bases lining up with TRBD1. V shed 6 bases, J shed 5 bases, and the junction held 10 bases outside the gene matches. The CDR3 contains 15 residues. Germline CDR1 WNHNN, CDR2 SYGVQD (reference sequence). CDR3 nucleotide sequence: TGCGCCAGCAGCACCGGACAGGGGAGAGCTGAGACCCAGTACTTC. Its protein product is CASSTGQGRAETQYF.

The gene calls are TRBV6-1 and TRBJ2-6; the D is unclear. The germline gives CDR1 MNHNS, CDR2 SASEGT. V was pared by 7 bases and J by 0 bases, with 7 bases between. CDR3 length equals 14 residues. CDR3 bases: TGTGCCAGCACCAGTGTCTCTGGGGCCAACGTCCTGACTTTC. Translated: CASTSVSGANVLTF.

This clonotype has ten or more counts. The J gene is TRBJ2-7, the V gene TRBV29-1; D unresolved. V shed 7 bases and J shed 3 bases, with 16 bases lying between them. Germline V gene lookup returns CDR1 SQVTM and CDR2 ANQGSEA. This CDR3 region has 13 residues. Here the CDR3 DNA reads TGCAGCGCTCGGACCACAAGGGACTACGAGCAGTACTTC. It yields the protein CSARTTRDYEQYF.

This clonotype was counted at least ten times. This chain connects TRBV6-1 to TRBJ1-3; D is ambiguous. The CDR3 sequence is 15 residues long. Trimming removed 5 bases from V and 0 bases from J, with 11 bases in between. Germline V lookup: CDR1 MNHNS, CDR2 SASEGT. CDR3 residues: CASSPSWHSGNTIYF. The CDR3 DNA sequence: TGTGCCAGCAGTCCCTCATGGCACTCTGGAAACACCATATATTTT.

Ten or more counts support this clonotype. This chain connects TRBV12-3 or TRBV12-4 to TRBJ1-5; D is ambiguous. The CDR3 extends over 14 amino acids. Trimming removed 0 bases from V and 0 bases from J, with 3 bases in between. The CDR3 here is CASSLANSNQPQHF. The CDR3 region has the DNA TGTGCCAGCAGTTTAGCGAATAGCAATCAGCCCCAGCATTTT.

This chain connects TRBV7-9 to TRBJ2-5; D might be TRBD1 (5 bases). V lost 11 bases, J lost 2 bases, and 15 bases lay in between. The CDR3 runs to 13 residues. CDR1 and CDR2 from the germline V gene are SEHNR and FQNEAQ (reference sequence). DNA of the CDR3: TGTGCCCCCACCGAAGCAGGGCAAGAGACCCAGTACTTC. As protein: CAPTEAGQETQYF.

This clonotype was counted between two and nine times. V and J are TRBV27 and TRBJ2-3; D tentatively reads TRBD1 or TRBD2 (5 bases each). CDR1 and CDR2 from the germline V gene are MNHEY and SMNVEV (reference sequence). The V end lost 6 bases, the J end lost 3 bases, and 13 bases lay between the germline ends. This CDR3 is built from 14 residues. The CDR3 DNA reads TGTGCCAGCAGGAGGGACGAGAGAACAGATACGCAGTATTTT. It codes for CASRRDERTDTQYF.